This is a list of T cell receptor beta chains from one sample in a study of a mutant IDH1 vaccine in newly diagnosed glioma. Sequencing used immunoSEQ multiplex PCR; TCRdb keeps in-frame clones, though not all of them. The sample records approximately 76,000 clones, around nine tenths being singletons. Antigen specificity for these receptors is unknown. The sequencing used PBMCs, collected from a glioma patient whose treatment included an IDH1 peptide vaccine. The source is a woman aged 45-60 years with glioma. Each CDR3 is given with its conserved first and last residue. Fields, in order: CDR3 length, V gene, D gene, J gene, CDR3 protein. The D gene is left open where the match is weak.

>13|TRBV28|.|TRBJ2-1
CASSPAGSNEQFF
>13|TRBV28|.|TRBJ1-4
CASSLTGGLKLFF
>17|TRBV5-1|.|TRBJ2-2
CASSLALQGAFTGELFF
>14|TRBV7-2|.|TRBJ2-4
CASSLKAGRDIQYF
>15|TRBV14|TRBD2|TRBJ2-1
CASSRPSGRDNEQFF
>15|TRBV4-1|TRBD2|TRBJ2-7
CASSQAVAGVVEQYF
>15|TRBV2|TRBD2|TRBJ2-7
CASRIGLAGGYEQYF
>15|TRBV11-3|TRBD2|TRBJ2-3
CASSLVGLAGDTQYF
>16|TRBV19|TRBD1|TRBJ2-7
CASSPDKGQGANEQYF
>15|TRBV10-3|.|TRBJ1-1
CAISESRQGNTEAFF
>15|TRBV9|TRBD2|TRBJ2-1
CASSSRLAGANEQFF
>17|TRBV14|TRBD2|TRBJ2-3
CASSPRRPGGSTDTQYF
>13|TRBV2|.|TRBJ2-2
CASSGRYTGELFF
>15|TRBV7-9|TRBD1|TRBJ2-5
CASSPRTGPRETQYF
>17|TRBV28|TRBD2|TRBJ2-5
CASSVLLAEDFGETQYF
>15|TRBV5-1|.|TRBJ2-5
CASSLEGGPGETQYF
>14|TRBV6-1|.|TRBJ1-6
CASSDGPSNSPLHF
>15|TRBV11-2|TRBD1|TRBJ2-3
CASSLGTGVADTQYF
>15|TRBV18|TRBD1|TRBJ1-2
CASSPTQGEIYGYTF
>16|TRBV30|.|TRBJ2-1
CAWSPPRGQPYNEQFF
>15|TRBV7-9|.|TRBJ2-3
CASSLAEAGTDTQYF
>12|TRBV4-1|.|TRBJ1-5
CASSQSNQPQHF
>14|TRBV9|TRBD1|TRBJ2-7
CASSVRTGFNEQYF
>16|TRBV5-4|TRBD2|TRBJ2-7
CASSFRASGFSYEQYF
>16|TRBV5-4|.|TRBJ2-6
CASSPDSNSGANVLTF
>12|TRBV5-1|.|TRBJ2-1
CASSLSMDEQFF
>11|TRBV29-1|.|TRBJ1-1
CSVGWDTEAFF
>15|TRBV4-1|.|TRBJ2-7
CASSQDGYGGYEQYF
>16|TRBV4-1|.|TRBJ2-1
CASSQVALAGPNEQFF
>15|TRBV10-2|TRBD1|TRBJ1-1
CASSLDRMGNTEAFF
>16|TRBV2|TRBD2|TRBJ2-3
CASSERLAGVADTQYF
>14|TRBV9|.|TRBJ2-7
CASSVAGYSYEQYF
>11|TRBV6-6|.|TRBJ1-5
CASSSDEPQHF
>18|TRBV7-3|TRBD2|TRBJ2-2
CASSPGTSGRANTGELFF
>15|TRBV6-5|.|TRBJ1-3
CASSPWGRIGNTIYF
>18|TRBV27|.|TRBJ1-5
CASSLSGGGTIRDQPQHF
>12|TRBV30|.|TRBJ2-1
CAWSVAPYEQFF
>15|TRBV27|.|TRBJ2-3
CASSFASVGTDTQYF
>12|TRBV2|.|TRBJ1-1
CASRGSGTEAFF
>14|TRBV7-8|.|TRBJ1-6
CASSQGGVFSPLHF
>15|TRBV9|.|TRBJ2-1
CASSLRQVAYNEQFF
>15|TRBV6-6|.|TRBJ2-7
CASSYSRSRGREQYF
>19|TRBV19|TRBD2|TRBJ2-2
CASSILGLAGGANTGELFF
>14|TRBV9|.|TRBJ1-2
CASSAGTSNYGYTF
>15|TRBV5-1|.|TRBJ1-4
CASSLDQGANEKLFF
>13|TRBV11-2|.|TRBJ2-1
CASSLAGGNEQFF
>13|TRBV9|.|TRBJ1-6
CASRTGSNSPLHF